One and the same sample provided the 12 T cell receptor beta chains below, sequenced in a study of OX40 agonist ivuxolimab in advanced cancers. Profiling relied on immunoSEQ multiplex PCR, and the TCRdb table lists in-frame clones only, not all of them. The sample shows 70,000 to 90,000 clones, 85% to 90% of them seen only once. The sample was CD4+ or CD8+ T cells sorted from blood, taken in a trial of the OX40 agonist ivuxolimab. The receptors were sampled from an adult with an advanced solid tumor such as melanoma, head and neck, liver or kidney cancer.

This chain links TRBV27 with TRBJ1-1; the match to TRBD1 covers 7 bases. The CDR3 is made up of 15 amino acids. Looked up from germline, CDR1 is MNHEY and CDR2 is SMNVEV (reference sequence). Trimming at V came to 7 bases and at J to 0 bases, leaving 8 bases not matched to a gene. The CDR3 DNA reads TGTGCCAGCAACACTATGGACAGGTTGAACACTGAAGCTTTCTTT. This sequence encodes CASNTMDRLNTEAFF.

The gene calls are TRBV2 and TRBJ2-6, with a possible D match to TRBD1 (5 bases). The V and J ends lost 9 bases and 0 bases respectively, with 12 bases between them. The V gene's germline CDR1 is SNHLY and CDR2 FYNNEI. This CDR3 is built from 15 residues. CDR3 loop: CASNPDSSGANVLTF. The DNA of the CDR3 is TGTGCCAGTAACCCCGACAGCTCTGGGGCCAACGTCCTGACTTTC.

There are a few counts of this clone. The chain uses TRBV2 and TRBJ1-1; D not certain. CDR1 and CDR2 (germline): SNHLY, FYNNEI. The CDR3 contains 11 residues. Trimming took off 7 bases at V and 6 bases at J, with 9 bases between the two ends. DNA of the CDR3: TGTGCCAGCAAACCTCTCGCTGAAGCTTTCTTT. It yields the protein CASKPLAEAFF.

This chain uses TRBV7-9 with TRBJ2-1; unclear D gene. Trimming removed 1 base at V and 7 bases at J, with 11 bases between. The CDR3 totals 14 residues. The germline V gene encodes CDR1 SEHNR and CDR2 FQNEAQ (reference sequence). The CDR3 protein is CASSLERARNEQFF. DNA of the CDR3: TGTGCCAGCAGCTTAGAGCGAGCCCGGAATGAGCAGTTCTTC. Drawing the rest from reference TRBV7-9 and TRBJ2-1, the complete variable domain is DTGVSQNPRHKITKRGQNVTFRCDPISEHNRLYWYRQTLGQGPEFLTYFQNEAQLEKSRLLSDRFSAERPKGSFSTLEIQRTEQGDSAMYLCASSLERARNEQFFGPGTRLTVL.

V and J are TRBV5-4 and TRBJ2-1, with 9 bases identical to TRBD2. Trimming at V came to 0 bases and at J to 4 bases, leaving 11 bases not matched to a gene. The CDR3 consists of 18 residues. Germline values: CDR1 SGHNT, CDR2 YYREEE (reference sequence). The CDR3 region is CASSLGRPSGAEYNEQFF. CDR3 DNA sequence: TGTGCCAGCAGCTTGGGCCGGCCTAGCGGGGCCGAATACAATGAGCAGTTCTTC. The variable domain in full, completed from reference TRBV5-4 and TRBJ2-1, reads ETGVTQSPTHLIKTRGQQVTLRCSSQSGHNTVSWYQQALGQGPQFIFQYYREEENGRGNFPPRFSGLQFPNYSSELNVNALELDDSALYLCASSLGRPSGAEYNEQFFGPGTRLTVL.

This clone was counted once. The V gene is TRBV11-3, the J gene TRBJ1-5; a possible D gene is TRBD1 (5 bases). Per germline, CDR1 SGHNT and CDR2 YENEEA. V lost 3 bases and J lost 0, with 21 bases in between. The CDR3 consists of 19 residues. The CDR3 DNA follows: TGTGCCAGCAGCTTCCCCTCGGGGGGGGACGGTTATAGCAATCAGCCCCAGCATTTT. Protein product: CASSFPSGGDGYSNQPQHF.

This clone was seen only once. The chain employs TRBV2 and TRBJ2-7; D is possibly TRBD2 (6 bases). Trimming cost V 7 bases and J 5 bases, with 24 bases left between them. Germline lookup yields CDR1 SNHLY and CDR2 FYNNEI. The CDR3 contains 16 residues. Here the CDR3 reads CASTMVLMEGRDEQYF. CDR3 bases: TGTGCCAGCACCATGGTGTTGATGGAGGGACGGGACGAGCAGTACTTC.

The gene calls are TRBV2 and TRBJ2-2, with D perhaps being TRBD1 or TRBD2 (5 bases each). The CDR3 is 12 residues long. CDR1 and CDR2 (germline): SNHLY, FYNNEI. With 6 bases removed from V and 6 bases from J, the gap between germline ends came to 8 bases. In nucleotides, the CDR3 is TGTGCCAGCAGGAGGGGTGCCGGGGAGCTGTTTTTT. It translates to CASRRGAGELFF.

The chain is built from TRBV5-1 and TRBJ2-5; 15 bases match TRBD2. This CDR3 contains 16 residues. Unmatched junction bases numbered 6, after V lost 3 bases and J lost 6 bases. The V gene's germline CDR1 is SGHRS and CDR2 YFSETQ. The CDR3 protein is CASSSSGTSGRQTQYF. The CDR3 coding sequence is TGCGCCAGCAGCTCCTCAGGGACTAGCGGGAGGCAGACCCAGTACTTC.

The chain combines TRBV29-1 with TRBJ2-2; 16 bases fit TRBD2. Per germline, CDR1 SQVTM and CDR2 ANQGSEA. Trimming removed 4 bases from V and 3 bases from J; junction bases left unmatched: 5. This CDR3 spans 17 amino acids. CDR3 sequence (DNA): TGCAGCGTTGCTGGGACTAGCGGGAGGGCCTACACCGGGGAGCTGTTTTTT. Its translation: CSVAGTSGRAYTGELFF.

To note about this clone: The same CDR3 is also encoded by other DNA sequences in this sample. The rearrangement links TRBV5-1 to TRBJ1-3; no firm D call. Trimming removed 0 bases from V and 1 base from J, with 5 bases in between. The CDR3 has 14 amino acids. CDR1 and CDR2 from the germline V gene are SGHRS and YFSETQ. The CDR3 DNA sequence: TGCGCCAGCAGCTTGGGAGGGTCTGGAAACACCATATATTTT. It is translated as CASSLGGSGNTIYF.

The chain couples TRBV5-4 to TRBJ2-7; 10 nucleotides line up with TRBD2. Unmatched junction bases numbered 7, after V lost 0 bases and J lost 4 bases. CDR3 length: 16 amino acids. The germline CDR1 and CDR2 sequences are SGHNT and YYREEE (reference sequence). The DNA of the CDR3 is TGTGCCAGCAGCTTGGCCGGTAAAGCGGGAGGGTACGAGCAGTACTTC. It yields the protein CASSLAGKAGGYEQYF.